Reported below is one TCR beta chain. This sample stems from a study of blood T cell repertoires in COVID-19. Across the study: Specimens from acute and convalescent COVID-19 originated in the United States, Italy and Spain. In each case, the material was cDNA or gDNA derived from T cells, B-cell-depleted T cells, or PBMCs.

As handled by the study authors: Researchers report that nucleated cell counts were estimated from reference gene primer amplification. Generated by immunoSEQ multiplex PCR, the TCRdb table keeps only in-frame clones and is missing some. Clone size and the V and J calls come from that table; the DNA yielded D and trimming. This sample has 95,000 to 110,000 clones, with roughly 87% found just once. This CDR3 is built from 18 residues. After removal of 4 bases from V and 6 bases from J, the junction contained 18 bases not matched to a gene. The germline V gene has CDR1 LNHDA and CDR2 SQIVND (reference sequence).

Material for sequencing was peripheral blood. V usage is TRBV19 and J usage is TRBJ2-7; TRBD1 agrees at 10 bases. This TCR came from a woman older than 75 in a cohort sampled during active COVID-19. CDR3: CASSTALISGQGLSEQYF. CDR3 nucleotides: TGTGCCAGTAGTACAGCCCTCATTTCGGGACAGGGGCTGAGCGAGCAGTACTTC.